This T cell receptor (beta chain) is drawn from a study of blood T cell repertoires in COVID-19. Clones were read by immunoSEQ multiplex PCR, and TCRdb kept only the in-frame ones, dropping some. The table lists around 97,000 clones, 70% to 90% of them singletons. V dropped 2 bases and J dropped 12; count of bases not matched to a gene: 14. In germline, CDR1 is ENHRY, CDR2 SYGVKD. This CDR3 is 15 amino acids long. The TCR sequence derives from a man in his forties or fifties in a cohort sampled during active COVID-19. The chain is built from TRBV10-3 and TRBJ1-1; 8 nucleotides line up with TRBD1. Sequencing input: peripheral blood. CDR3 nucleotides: TGTGCCATCAGTGAGGCTCAGGGGGCGGGTAGGGGCTCTTTCTTT. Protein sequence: CAISEAQGAGRGSFF.